The 29 T cell receptor beta chains below were found in one sample sequenced in a study of long-term antiretroviral therapy in people with HIV. Run at survey level, the immunoSEQ assay was version v3.0. Assay used: immunoSEQ multiplex PCR; TCRdb lists only in-frame clones, some missing. The sample includes roughly 16,000 clones, approximately 79% seen only once; the top ten take 6.5% to 10%. The specimen comprised unsorted PBMCs, sampled at the start of antiretroviral therapy. The receptor source for this set is a man aged 25-45 years with HIV.

Judged by abundance, this clone is medium-sized (0.01 to 0.1%). The chain employs TRBV5-4 and TRBJ2-3; 10 bases are a match to TRBD2. J gave up 3 bases and V 4 bases, and 8 bases lay outside the gene matches. This CDR3 is 16 amino acids long. Germline lookup yields CDR1 SGHNT and CDR2 YYREEE (reference sequence). The CDR3 spells CASSPGERGGTDTQYF. For the CDR3, the DNA is TGTGCCAGCAGCCCTGGGGAGCGGGGGGGGACAGATACGCAGTATTTT.

J is TRBJ2-7 and V is TRBV19; 8 nucleotides line up with TRBD1. V gave up 5 bases and J gave up 1 base; unmatched junction bases: 7. Germline values: CDR1 LNHDA, CDR2 SQIVND (reference sequence). There are 15 residues in the CDR3. The CDR3 loop is CASSVTGGTSYEQYF. The DNA of the CDR3 is TGTGCCAGTAGTGTCACAGGGGGTACGTCCTACGAGCAGTACTTC.

The chain recombines TRBV5-4 with TRBJ1-1; D may be TRBD1 (6 bases). Germline CDR1 reads SGHNT; CDR2 reads YYREEE (reference sequence). This CDR3 has 15 amino acids. Trimming shortened V by 2 bases and J by 1 base, and 12 bases separated the two germline ends. CDR3 sequence (DNA): TGTGCCAGCAGCTTCCTACAGGGAGGGAACACTGAAGCTTTCTTT. Translating gives CASSFLQGGNTEAFF. Drawing the rest from reference TRBV5-4 and TRBJ1-1, the complete variable domain is ETGVTQSPTHLIKTRGQQVTLRCSSQSGHNTVSWYQQALGQGPQFIFQYYREEENGRGNFPPRFSGLQFPNYSSELNVNALELDDSALYLCASSFLQGGNTEAFFGQGTRLTVV.

V usage is TRBV21-1 and J usage is TRBJ2-5; the D call of TRBD2 is as the table states it, not checked on the DNA. TRBV21-1 is a known pseudogene. The CDR3 runs 21 residues. The CDR3 reads CASTPMGQGISGRVCLETQYF. CDR3 DNA sequence: TGTGCCAGCACACCCATGGGGCAAGGAATTTCGGGGAGGGTGTGTCTGGAGACCCAGTACTTC.

V gene TRBV19 combines with J gene TRBJ2-1; 9 nucleotides agree with TRBD2. Germline-derived CDR1 and CDR2 are LNHDA and SQIVND (reference sequence). With V trimmed by 7 bases and J by 2 bases, 9 bases remained unmatched. The CDR3 loop spans 16 amino acids. In DNA form, the CDR3 reads TGTGCCAGTACCCTCAATAGCGGGAGAACCTACAATGAGCAGTTCTTC. Amino acid sequence: CASTLNSGRTYNEQFF. Supplemented by reference TRBV19 and TRBJ2-1, the full variable domain reads DGGITQSPKYLFRKEGQNVTLSCEQNLNHDAMYWYRQDPGQGLRLIYYSQIVNDFQKGDIAEGYSVSREKKESFPLTVTSAQKNPTAFYLCASTLNSGRTYNEQFFGPGTRLTVL.

A few counts support this clone. The genes are TRBV2 and TRBJ2-1; 11 bases fit TRBD2. The CDR3 is 14 residues long. Trimming at V came to 5 bases and at J to 8 bases, leaving 5 bases not matched to a gene. The germline V gene encodes CDR1 SNHLY and CDR2 FYNNEI. CDR3 sequence (DNA): TGTGCCAGCAGTTTTAGCGGGGGGGTCGATGAGCAGTTCTTC. Encoded protein: CASSFSGGVDEQFF.

V is TRBV27 and J is TRBJ2-7; 10 bases agree with TRBD2. The J segment lost 2 bases and the V segment lost 3 bases, leaving 10 bases of the junction unmatched. CDR3 length: 17 residues. Germline loops: CDR1 MNHEY, CDR2 SMNVEV (reference sequence). The CDR3 sequence is CASSLSPTSGWTYEQYF. Here the CDR3 DNA reads TGTGCCAGCAGTTTGTCACCGACTAGCGGGTGGACCTACGAGCAGTACTTC.

The chain has TRBV6-6 and TRBJ2-5, with 13 bases aligning to TRBD2. The CDR3 is made up of 14 amino acids. Germline CDR1 MNHNY, CDR2 SVGAGI (reference sequence). V was clipped by 6 bases and J by 4 bases; unmatched bases: 2. The CDR3 DNA is TGTGCCAGCAGGGGGACTAGCGGGATAGAGACCCAGTACTTC. Translation gives CASRGTSGIETQYF.

This chain links TRBV11-1 with TRBJ2-5, with 13 bases that match TRBD2. The CDR3 is 15 residues long. From germline, CDR1 is SGHAT and CDR2 FQDESV (reference sequence). The V gene end was trimmed by 3 bases and the J gene end by 2 bases; junction bases not matched to a gene: 0. The CDR3 here is CASSLGLAGQETQYF. CDR3 nucleotides: TGTGCCAGCAGCTTGGGACTAGCGGGACAAGAGACCCAGTACTTC.

Only one count was recorded for this clone. The chain joins TRBV29-1 to TRBJ2-7, with 14 nucleotides matching TRBD2. The CDR3 totals 15 residues. Germline assignment: CDR1 SQVTM and CDR2 ANQGSEA. Trimming at V came to 5 bases and at J to 1 base, leaving 4 bases not matched to a gene. The chain's CDR3 is CSVRTSGRPSYEQYF. CDR3 DNA sequence: TGCAGCGTTAGGACTAGCGGGAGGCCTTCCTACGAGCAGTACTTC.

This clone was counted a few times. This chain connects TRBV7-9 to TRBJ1-2; no clear D gene. The CDR3 is 13 residues long. Germline V gives CDR1 SEHNR, CDR2 FQNEAQ (reference sequence). The ends were cut back, 0 bases at V and 6 bases at J, with 8 bases in the middle. The CDR3 loop is CASSLAGEHGYTF. DNA of the CDR3: TGTGCCAGCAGCTTAGCGGGTGAACATGGCTACACCTTC.

This clone was counted between two and nine times. The chain combines TRBV6-1 with TRBJ1-1, with 7 positions matching TRBD1. The CDR3 extends over 16 amino acids. J lost 0 bases, V lost 3 bases, and 7 bases had no gene match. Germline CDR1 reads MNHNS; CDR2 reads SASEGT. CDR3 DNA sequence: TGTGCCAGCAGTGATCCAGGGGGTTATATGAACACTGAAGCTTTCTTT. It codes for CASSDPGGYMNTEAFF.

CDR3 sequence reads: CASSIIPSGSTNEQFF. DNA of the CDR3: TGTGCCAGTAGTATAATTCCTAGCGGGAGTACCAATGAGCAGTTCTTC. The V gene is TRBV19, the J gene TRBJ2-1, with 10 bases that match TRBD2. J was trimmed by 6 bases and V by 2 bases; bases with no gene match: 7. From germline, CDR1 is LNHDA and CDR2 SQIVND (reference sequence). The CDR3 runs to 16 residues. Based on the CDR3 plus reference TRBV19 and TRBJ2-1, the full variable domain is DGGITQSPKYLFRKEGQNVTLSCEQNLNHDAMYWYRQDPGQGLRLIYYSQIVNDFQKGDIAEGYSVSREKKESFPLTVTSAQKNPTAFYLCASSIIPSGSTNEQFFGPGTRLTVL.

The CDR3, as DNA: TGCGCCAGCAGCAGACAGGGCAATAGTGAAAAACTGTTTTTT. It is translated as CASSRQGNSEKLFF. The chain carries TRBV5-1 and TRBJ1-4; TRBD1 matches at 7 bases. The length of the CDR3 is 14 residues. The J segment lost 7 bases and the V segment lost 4 bases, leaving 7 bases of the junction unmatched. Germline V gene sequence: CDR1 SGHRS, CDR2 YFSETQ.

V and J are TRBV2 and TRBJ1-1; possible D gene TRBD1, 5 bases. This CDR3 comprises 12 residues. Germline CDR1 is SNHLY and CDR2 is FYNNEI. The V end lost 3 bases, the J end lost 7 bases, and 9 bases lay between the germline ends. CDR3 sequence reads: CASSEGQFEAFF. CDR3 nucleotides: TGTGCCAGCAGTGAGGGGCAGTTTGAAGCTTTCTTT.

This chain links TRBV9 with TRBJ1-4; 9 nucleotides align to TRBD1. Germline CDR1 SGDLS, CDR2 YYNGEE. J lost 12 bases, V lost 4 bases, and 4 bases had no gene match. The CDR3 length is 12 residues. CDR3 in amino acids: CASSSRDRELFF. For the CDR3, the DNA is TGTGCCAGCAGCTCCCGGGACAGGGAACTGTTTTTT.

This chain uses TRBV5-5 with TRBJ1-2, with a tentative D call TRBD1 (5 bases). The germline V and J ends were trimmed by 7 bases and 5 bases, with 21 bases remaining between them. This CDR3 is 15 amino acids long. Germline CDR1 SGHKS, CDR2 YYEKEE (reference sequence). The CDR3 loop is CASLPTAGHGYGYTF. CDR3 in DNA: TGTGCCAGCCTCCCCACCGCAGGGCACGGTTATGGCTACACCTTC.

The chain is built from TRBV30 and TRBJ1-5; 9 bases match TRBD1. There are 13 residues in the CDR3. Germline loops: CDR1 GTSNPN, CDR2 SVGIG (reference sequence). Unmatched junction bases numbered 4, after V lost 3 bases and J lost 7 bases. The CDR3 is CAWRGQGRQPQHF. Here the CDR3 DNA reads TGTGCCTGGAGAGGACAGGGGAGACAGCCCCAGCATTTT.

The chain combines TRBV20-1 with TRBJ2-5; D unresolved. With 3 bases removed from V and 3 bases from J, the gap between germline ends came to 2 bases. Germline-derived CDR1 and CDR2 are DFQATT and SNEGSKA (reference sequence). This CDR3 comprises 10 residues. The CDR3 loop reads CSARKETQYF. CDR3 bases: TGCAGTGCTAGGAAAGAGACCCAGTACTTC.

The gene calls are TRBV28 and TRBJ2-5; no definite D call. V lost 3 bases and J lost 5, with 13 bases in between. Germline loops: CDR1 MDHEN, CDR2 SYDVKM. This CDR3 is built from 14 residues. In nucleotides, the CDR3 is TGTGCCAGCAGTTTGCCTCGTAGGAAGGAGACCCAGTACTTC. As protein: CASSLPRRKETQYF. The entire variable domain, with the rest obtained from reference TRBV28 and TRBJ2-5, is as follows: DVKVTQSSRYLVKRTGEKVFLECVQDMDHENMFWYRQDPGLGLRLIYFSYDVKMKEKGDIPEGYSVSREKKERFSLILESASTNQTSMYLCASSLPRRKETQYFGPGTRLLVL.

The chain couples TRBV11-2 to TRBJ2-7; D is perhaps TRBD2 (7 bases). Germline V gene data show CDR1 as SGHAT and CDR2 as FQNNGV. The CDR3 runs 15 residues. The V end lost 1 base, the J end lost 7 bases, and 17 bases lay between the germline ends. Here the CDR3 DNA reads TGTGCCAGCAGCTTAGGGTGGGGGGGCGATACGGAGCAGTACTTC. It yields the protein CASSLGWGGDTEQYF.

This chain connects TRBV7-9 to TRBJ2-3; D uncertain. The CDR3 length is 14 residues. V dropped 5 bases and J dropped 4 bases, with 13 bases sitting between them. Germline-derived CDR1 and CDR2 are SEHNR and FQNEAQ (reference sequence). The CDR3 is CASSLLTSSDTQYF. The CDR3 DNA reads as TGTGCCAGCAGCCTCCTTACTTCCTCAGATACGCAGTATTTT.

This clone came up a few times. This chain uses TRBV4-1 with TRBJ1-2; D not resolved. The V and J ends lost 1 base and 3 bases respectively, with 9 bases between them. Germline-derived CDR1 and CDR2 are MGHRA and YSYEKL. CDR3 size: 14 residues. In nucleotides, the CDR3 is TGCGCCAGCAGCCAAGGGCTGGGAGACTATGGCTACACCTTC. Translation: CASSQGLGDYGYTF.

The chain recombines TRBV5-1 with TRBJ2-1; 15 nucleotides line up with TRBD2. There are 16 residues in the CDR3. V was clipped by 6 bases and J by 7 bases; unmatched bases: 8. Germline V gene data show CDR1 as SGHRS and CDR2 as YFSETQ. The DNA for the CDR3 is TGCGCCAGCAATCCTCCGGGACTAGCGGGGGGTAATGAGCAGTTCTTC. Translation: CASNPPGLAGGNEQFF.

The rearrangement uses TRBV5-5 and TRBJ1-3; no clear D gene. Germline CDR1 is SGHKS and CDR2 is YYEKEE (reference sequence). Deletions cut 5 bases from V and 0 bases from J, with 18 bases between. There are 17 residues in the CDR3. The CDR3 protein is CASRSTIGRSSGNTIYF. For the CDR3, the DNA is TGTGCCAGCAGGTCTACTATTGGACGGAGCTCTGGAAACACCATATATTTT.

The V gene is TRBV2, the J gene TRBJ1-1, with D possibly matching TRBD1 (6 bases). With 8 bases removed from V and 4 bases from J, the gap between germline ends came to 17 bases. Per germline, CDR1 SNHLY and CDR2 FYNNEI. CDR3 length: 14 residues. CDR3 loop: CASGLQGRGTEAFF. The CDR3 DNA reads as TGTGCCAGCGGACTACAGGGAAGAGGCACTGAAGCTTTCTTT.

The chain links TRBV10-2 to TRBJ2-7, with 12 bases lining up with TRBD2. After removal of 3 bases from V and 3 bases from J, the junction contained 6 bases not matched to a gene. The V gene's germline CDR1 is WSHSY and CDR2 SAAADI. CDR3 length equals 16 residues. This chain's CDR3 is CASSDQRLAGDYEQYF. In DNA, the CDR3 is TGCGCCAGCAGTGACCAGCGACTAGCGGGGGACTACGAGCAGTACTTC.

This clone showed up just once. The chain combines TRBV7-6 with TRBJ1-5, with 8 positions matching TRBD1. CDR1 is SGHVS, CDR2 FNYEAQ, per germline. With 3 bases clipped from V and 6 bases from J, the junction kept 4 bases outside the gene matches. The CDR3 runs 14 residues. The CDR3 DNA is TGTGCCAGCAGCTTTGGACAGGGCACTCAGCCCCAGCATTTT. Its protein is CASSFGQGTQPQHF.

The chain carries TRBV2 and TRBJ1-5; D not resolved. This CDR3 spans 16 amino acids. Germline V lookup: CDR1 SNHLY, CDR2 FYNNEI. V gave up 6 bases and J gave up 7 bases, with 22 bases separating them. The DNA of the CDR3 is TGTGCCAGCAGCCTAAGCCGGACCCTTGGACTCCAGCCCCAGCATTTT. This encodes CASSLSRTLGLQPQHF.